This T cell receptor beta chain emerged from a study of shared clonotypes between healthy human individuals. Overall study results and limits: Researchers found naive subsets generally carried larger estimated richness than memory subsets. Large sequencing depth failed to make sorted-subset sequencing complete, rarefaction showed.

Repertoires were generated with immunoSEQ multiplex PCR, while TCRdb's copy carries only in-frame clones and drops some. The sample yields 2 million to 2.5 million clones, roughly 94% seen once. The V gene's germline CDR1 is SGDLS and CDR2 YYNGEE. The V gene end was trimmed by 4 bases and the J gene end by 6 bases; junction bases not matched to a gene: 12. This CDR3 contains 16 residues. On this clone: The antigen is unknown.

The chain has TRBV9 and TRBJ2-1; the match to TRBD1 covers 8 bases. Material for sequencing was naive CD4+ T cells sorted from blood. As to subset: CD45RA+ positively selected. The receptor was isolated from a man between 18 and 35 years old in good health. The CDR3 DNA is TGTGCCAGCAGCAAGCGGACAGGGCAAGGGCCCAATGAGCAGTTCTTC. Translation: CASSKRTGQGPNEQFF.